This T cell receptor (beta chain) stems from a study of shared clonotypes between healthy human individuals. Study-wide background: Donors had three CD4 naive, three CD4 memory, two CD8 naive and one CD8 memory plate apiece.

In regard to this clone: Its antigen is not known.

Division of CD4+ cells produced a CD45RA+ naive subset and a CD45RA-negative memory subset. Measured with immunoSEQ multiplex PCR; TCRdb has only the in-frame clones, and not every one. Of 1.4 million to 1.5 million clones detected, about 96% appear once; the ten largest clones hold 0.95% to 1.5%. Findings of the study overall: Sampling covered blood only; tissue repertoires likely differ.

V dropped 2 bases and J dropped 6; count of bases not matched to a gene: 10. CDR1 and CDR2 (germline): SGHAT, FQDESV (reference sequence). This CDR3 comprises 18 residues. Sequencing was carried out using naive CD4+ T cells sorted from blood. Noted subset: CD45RA+ positively selected. This chain joins TRBV11-1 and TRBJ2-1; TRBD2 matches at 13 bases. This receptor was identified in a man aged 25 to 45 in good health. The CDR3 DNA reads TGTGCCAGCAGCTTATCGACCGGACTAGCGGGAGTGTCCAATGAGCAGTTCTTC. The encoded protein is CASSLSTGLAGVSNEQFF.